Described below is a single T cell receptor beta chain sequence and its context. What it binds is not known. This CDR3 has 13 amino acids. The ends lost 6 bases at V and 8 bases at J; junction bases unmatched: 11. Germline CDR1 reads DFQATT; CDR2 reads SNEGSKA (reference sequence). This entry comes from a study of blood T cells in healthy people across ages. Regarding the study as a whole: Correlation between TCR beta diversity and naive T cell percentage was strong. Higher diversity, along with more naive CD4+ cells, distinguished long-lived donors from aged donors.

A second PCR of roughly 7 to 11 cycles used a sample-barcoded 5' primer and a J-beta primer mix. TCRdb called the 5' RACE reads again in MiXCR, with one record for every CDR3 protein. In the table there are 660,000 or so distinct CDR3 sequences, around three fifths of which are singletons. The chain uses TRBV20-1 and TRBJ1-2; 8 nucleotides align to TRBD1. This receptor was identified in a man aged 55 to 70 in good health. Sample: blood. The CDR3 DNA reads as TGCAGTGCCCCGGACAGGGTGGAGGGGGGCTACACCTTC. Its protein is CSAPDRVEGGYTF.